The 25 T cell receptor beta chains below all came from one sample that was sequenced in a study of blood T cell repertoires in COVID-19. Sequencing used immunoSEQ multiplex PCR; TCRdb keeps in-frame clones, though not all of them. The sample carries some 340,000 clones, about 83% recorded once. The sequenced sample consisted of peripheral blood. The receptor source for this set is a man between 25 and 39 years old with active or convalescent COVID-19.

CDR3 loop: CASSPRGTNYEQYF. The DNA of the CDR3 is TGTGCCAGCAGCCCCAGAGGGACTAACTACGAGCAGTACTTC. The chain joins TRBV7-2 to TRBJ2-7, with 7 bases identical to TRBD2. The CDR3 spans 14 residues. Germline CDR1 reads SGHTA; CDR2 reads FQGNSA. With V trimmed by 5 bases and J by 3 bases, 7 bases remained unmatched.

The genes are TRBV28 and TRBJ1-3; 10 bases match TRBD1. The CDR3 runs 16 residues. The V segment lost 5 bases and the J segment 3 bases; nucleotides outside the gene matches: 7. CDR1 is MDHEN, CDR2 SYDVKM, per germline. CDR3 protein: CASSPPGQGFGNTIYF. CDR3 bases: TGTGCCAGCAGTCCCCCGGGACAGGGGTTTGGAAACACCATATATTTT.

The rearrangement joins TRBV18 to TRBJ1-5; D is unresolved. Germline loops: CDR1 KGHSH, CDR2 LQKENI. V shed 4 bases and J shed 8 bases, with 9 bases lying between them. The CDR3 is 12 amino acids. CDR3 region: CASSLRGEPQHF. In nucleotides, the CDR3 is TGTGCCAGCTCACTCCGTGGAGAGCCCCAGCATTTT.

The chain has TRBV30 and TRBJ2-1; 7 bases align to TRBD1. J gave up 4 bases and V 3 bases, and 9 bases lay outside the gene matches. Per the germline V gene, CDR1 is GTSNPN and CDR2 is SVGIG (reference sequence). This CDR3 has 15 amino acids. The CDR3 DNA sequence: TGTGCCTGGAGCCCCTGGCCGGGACAGTACAATGAGCAGTTCTTC. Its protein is CAWSPWPGQYNEQFF.

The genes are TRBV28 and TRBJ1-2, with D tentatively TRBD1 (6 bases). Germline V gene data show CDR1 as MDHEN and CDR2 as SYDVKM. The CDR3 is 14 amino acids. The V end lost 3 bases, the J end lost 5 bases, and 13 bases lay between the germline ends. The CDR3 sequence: CASSFLKQGYGYTF. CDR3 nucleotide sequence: TGTGCCAGCAGTTTTCTTAAACAGGGATATGGCTACACCTTC.

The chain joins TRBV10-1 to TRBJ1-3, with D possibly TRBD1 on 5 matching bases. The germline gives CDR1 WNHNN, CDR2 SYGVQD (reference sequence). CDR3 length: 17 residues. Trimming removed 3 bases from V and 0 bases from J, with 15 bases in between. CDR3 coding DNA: TGCGCCAGCAGTGAAAGGAGGGGTCAACCCTCTGGAAACACCATATATTTT. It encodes CASSERRGQPSGNTIYF.

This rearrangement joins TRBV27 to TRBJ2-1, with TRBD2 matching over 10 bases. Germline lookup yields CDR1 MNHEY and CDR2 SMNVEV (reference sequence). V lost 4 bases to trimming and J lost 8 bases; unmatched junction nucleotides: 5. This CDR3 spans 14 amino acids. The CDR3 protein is CASSWSGRGHEQFF. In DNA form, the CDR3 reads TGTGCCAGCAGTTGGAGCGGGAGGGGTCATGAGCAGTTCTTC.

Written as DNA, the CDR3 is TGTGCCAGCAGCGTAGGGCAGGGTGGGGAAAAACTGTTTTTT. Protein product: CASSVGQGGEKLFF. This chain links TRBV7-9 with TRBJ1-4; tentatively, D is TRBD1 (5 bases). Germline assignment: CDR1 SEHNR and CDR2 FQNEAQ (reference sequence). The V and J ends lost 5 bases and 8 bases respectively, with 15 bases between them. The CDR3 has 14 amino acids.

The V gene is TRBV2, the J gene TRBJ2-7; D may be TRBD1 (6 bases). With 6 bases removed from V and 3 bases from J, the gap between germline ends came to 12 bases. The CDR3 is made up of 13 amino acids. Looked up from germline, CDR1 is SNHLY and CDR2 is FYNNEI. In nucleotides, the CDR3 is TGTGCCAGCAGCGTTCCAGGGGACTACGAGCAGTACTTC. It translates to CASSVPGDYEQYF.

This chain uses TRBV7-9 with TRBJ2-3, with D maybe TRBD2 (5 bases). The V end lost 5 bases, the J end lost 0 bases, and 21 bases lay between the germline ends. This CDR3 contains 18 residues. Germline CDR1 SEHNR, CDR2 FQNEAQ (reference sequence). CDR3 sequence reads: CASSPRLRRTVSTDTQYF. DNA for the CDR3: TGTGCCAGCAGCCCCAGGTTGCGGAGGACCGTCAGCACAGATACGCAGTATTTT.

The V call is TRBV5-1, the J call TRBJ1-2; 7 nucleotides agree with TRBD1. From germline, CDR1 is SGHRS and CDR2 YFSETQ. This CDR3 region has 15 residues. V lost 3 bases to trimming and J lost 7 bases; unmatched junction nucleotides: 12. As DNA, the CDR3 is TGCGCCAGCAGCTGGGGTTCAGGGGGAGAAGGTGGCTACACCTTC. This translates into CASSWGSGGEGGYTF.

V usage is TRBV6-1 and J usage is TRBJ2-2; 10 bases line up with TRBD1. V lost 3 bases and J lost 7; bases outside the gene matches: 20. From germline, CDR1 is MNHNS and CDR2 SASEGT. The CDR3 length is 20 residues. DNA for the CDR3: TGTGCCAGCAGTGACCCGGGACAGGGGAGGGCGGGCAAGAAATACGGGGAGCTGTTTTTT. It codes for CASSDPGQGRAGKKYGELFF.

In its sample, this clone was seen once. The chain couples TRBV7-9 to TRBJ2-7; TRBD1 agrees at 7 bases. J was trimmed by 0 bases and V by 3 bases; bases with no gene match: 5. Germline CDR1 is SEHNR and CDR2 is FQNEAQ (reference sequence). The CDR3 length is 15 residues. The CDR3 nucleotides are TGTGCCAGCAGCTTGGCTACAGGGGACTCCTACGAGCAGTACTTC. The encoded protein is CASSLATGDSYEQYF.

The CDR3, as DNA: TGCAGCGTTGCGACAGGGCTCTATGGCTACACCTTC. Its protein product is CSVATGLYGYTF. The V gene is TRBV29-1, the J gene TRBJ1-2, with 7 bases fitting TRBD1. Germline loops: CDR1 SQVTM, CDR2 ANQGSEA. Trimming cost V 4 bases and J 4 bases; bases outside gene matches: 3. This CDR3 region has 12 residues. The full variable domain, its missing parts supplied by reference TRBV29-1 and TRBJ1-2, is SAVISQKPSRDICQRGTSLTIQCQVDSQVTMMFWYRQQPGQSLTLIATANQGSEATYESGFVIDKFPISRPNLTFSTLTVSNMSPEDSSIYLCSVATGLYGYTFGSGTRLTVV.

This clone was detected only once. CDR3 amino acids: CASSRQGVPYEQYF. The CDR3 bases are TGCGCCAGCAGCCGACAAGGGGTACCCTACGAGCAGTACTTC. This chain connects TRBV5-1 to TRBJ2-7, with D possibly matching TRBD1 (5 bases). The CDR3 extends over 14 amino acids. Per the germline V gene, CDR1 is SGHRS and CDR2 is YFSETQ. Trimming pared 4 bases from V and 2 bases from J, leaving 13 bases between. Filled out from reference TRBV5-1 and TRBJ2-7, the complete variable domain reads KAGVTQTPRYLIKTRGQQVTLSCSPISGHRSVSWYQQTPGQGLQFLFEYFSETQRNKGNFPGRFSGRQFSNSRSEMNVSTLELGDSALYLCASSRQGVPYEQYFGPGTRLTVT.

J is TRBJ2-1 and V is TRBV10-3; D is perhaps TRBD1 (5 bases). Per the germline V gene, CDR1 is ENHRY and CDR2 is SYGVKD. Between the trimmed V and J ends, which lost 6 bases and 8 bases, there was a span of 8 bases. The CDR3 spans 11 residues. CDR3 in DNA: TGTGCCATCAGCGACAGCGATGAGCAGTTCTTC. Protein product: CAISDSDEQFF.

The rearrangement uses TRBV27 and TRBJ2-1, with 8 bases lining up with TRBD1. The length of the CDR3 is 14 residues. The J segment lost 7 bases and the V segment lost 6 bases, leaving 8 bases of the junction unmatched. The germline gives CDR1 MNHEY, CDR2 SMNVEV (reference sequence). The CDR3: CASSTGGVRNEQFF. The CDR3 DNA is TGTGCCAGCAGCACAGGGGGAGTTAGGAATGAGCAGTTCTTC.

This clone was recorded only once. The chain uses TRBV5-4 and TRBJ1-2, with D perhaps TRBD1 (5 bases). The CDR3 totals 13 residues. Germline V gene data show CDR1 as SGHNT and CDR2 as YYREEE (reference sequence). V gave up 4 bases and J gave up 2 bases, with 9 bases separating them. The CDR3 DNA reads TGTGCCAGCAGCCCGGACACGAACTATGGCTACACCTTC. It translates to CASSPDTNYGYTF.

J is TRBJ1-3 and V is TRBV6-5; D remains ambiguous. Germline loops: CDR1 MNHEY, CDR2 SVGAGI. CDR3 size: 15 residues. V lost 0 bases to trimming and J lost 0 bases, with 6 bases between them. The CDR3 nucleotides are TGTGCCAGCAGTTACTCGACACTCTCTGGAAACACCATATATTTT. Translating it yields CASSYSTLSGNTIYF.

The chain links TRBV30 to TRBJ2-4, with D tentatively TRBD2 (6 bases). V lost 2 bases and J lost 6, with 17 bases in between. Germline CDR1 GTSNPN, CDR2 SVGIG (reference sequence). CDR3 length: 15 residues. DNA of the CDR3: TGTGCCTGGAGTCCCCGGGGCGGGAAACGAAACATTCAGTACTTC. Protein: CAWSPRGGKRNIQYF.

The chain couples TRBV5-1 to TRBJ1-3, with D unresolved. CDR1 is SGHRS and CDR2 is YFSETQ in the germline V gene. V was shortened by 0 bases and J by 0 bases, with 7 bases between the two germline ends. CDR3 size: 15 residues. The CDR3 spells CASSLESFSGNTIYF. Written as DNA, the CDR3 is TGCGCCAGCAGCTTGGAATCTTTCTCTGGAAACACCATATATTTT.

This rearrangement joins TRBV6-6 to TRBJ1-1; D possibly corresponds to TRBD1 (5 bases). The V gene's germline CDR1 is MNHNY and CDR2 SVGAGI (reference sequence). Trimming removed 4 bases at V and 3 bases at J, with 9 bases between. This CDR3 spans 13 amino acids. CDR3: CASSSLTDTEAFF. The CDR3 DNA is TGTGCCAGCAGTTCCCTGACAGACACTGAAGCTTTCTTT.

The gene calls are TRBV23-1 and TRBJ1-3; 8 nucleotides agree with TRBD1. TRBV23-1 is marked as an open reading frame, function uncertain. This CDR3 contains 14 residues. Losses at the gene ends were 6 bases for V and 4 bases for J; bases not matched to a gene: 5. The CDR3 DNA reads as TGCGCCAGCAGAGGACAGGGTGGGGGAAACACCATATATTTT. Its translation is CASRGQGGGNTIYF.

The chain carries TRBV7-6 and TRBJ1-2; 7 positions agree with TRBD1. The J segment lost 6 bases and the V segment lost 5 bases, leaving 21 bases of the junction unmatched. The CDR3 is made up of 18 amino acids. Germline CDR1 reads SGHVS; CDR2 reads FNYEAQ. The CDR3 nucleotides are TGTGCCAGCAGCCCCTCTCTTTTAACCGGGACAGCGGATGATGGCTACACCTTC. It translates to CASSPSLLTGTADDGYTF. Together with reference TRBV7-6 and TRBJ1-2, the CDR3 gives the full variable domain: GAGVSQSPRYKVTKRGQDVALRCDPISGHVSLYWYRQALGQGPEFLTYFNYEAQQDKSGLPNDRFSAERPEGSISTLTIQRTEQRDSAMYRCASSPSLLTGTADDGYTFGSGTRLTVV.

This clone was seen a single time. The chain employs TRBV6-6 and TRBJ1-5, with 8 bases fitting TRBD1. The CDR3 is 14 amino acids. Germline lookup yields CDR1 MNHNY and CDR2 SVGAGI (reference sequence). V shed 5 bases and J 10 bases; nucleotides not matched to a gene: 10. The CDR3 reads CASSEDREFCPQHF. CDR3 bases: TGTGCCAGCAGTGAGGACAGGGAGTTTTGCCCCCAGCATTTT.